Each of the 27 T cell receptor beta chains below was sequenced from the same sample in a study of cytomegalovirus exposure and HLA in healthy donors (dated by TCRdb to about 2017). Library preparation employed the immunoSEQ multiplex PCR assay. The multiplex PCR relied on a mix of 60 forward primers for TCR Vbeta segments and 13 reverse primers for TCR Jbeta segments. In TCRdb, the immuneACCESS table is reduced to in-frame sequences with V and J assigned. These tables do not hold every clone; where another copy was compared, an unresolved V gene accounts for under half, and the others remain unexplained. Within this sample are over 100,000 clones, with almost 75% of them counted one time only. The top ten constitute 8.4% of the sample. The specimen was PBMCs. The source is a man aged 35-49 years in good health and CMV-seronegative.

V is TRBV5-6 and J is TRBJ2-2, with D perhaps TRBD2 (5 bases). V lost 4 bases and J 3 bases, leaving 13 bases between the germline ends. This CDR3 is 15 amino acids long. CDR1 is SGHDT and CDR2 is YYEEEE in the germline V gene. DNA for the CDR3: TGTGCCAGCAGCCTTCTGGCGGACTACACCGGGGAGCTGTTTTTT. This sequence encodes CASSLLADYTGELFF.

The chain uses TRBV28 and TRBJ1-1; 10 nucleotides line up with TRBD1. The germline CDR1 and CDR2 sequences are MDHEN and SYDVKM. This CDR3 spans 14 amino acids. Trimming took 2 bases from V and 7 from J; bases not matched to a gene: 4. The CDR3 region has the DNA TGTGCCAGCAGTTTAGACAGGGGGCGGGTTGAAGCTTTCTTT. Amino acids: CASSLDRGRVEAFF. The whole variable domain, filled in from reference TRBV28 and TRBJ1-1, reads DVKVTQSSRYLVKRTGEKVFLECVQDMDHENMFWYRQDPGLGLRLIYFSYDVKMKEKGDIPEGYSVSREKKERFSLILESASTNQTSMYLCASSLDRGRVEAFFGQGTRLTVV.

This clone was seen a few times. The chain links TRBV10-1 to TRBJ1-3; D ambiguous. V was trimmed by 11 bases and J by 4 bases, leaving 15 bases between them. Germline V gene sequence: CDR1 WNHNN, CDR2 SYGVQD (reference sequence). The CDR3 spans 13 residues. CDR3 residues: CAPRDQSGNTIYF. The CDR3 coding sequence is TGCGCCCCCCGGGATCAGTCCGGAAACACCATATATTTT.

The rearrangement joins TRBV7-9 to TRBJ1-4, with 8 bases that match TRBD1. The CDR3 runs 14 residues. With V trimmed by 2 bases and J by 7 bases, 3 bases remained unmatched. Germline CDR1 SEHNR, CDR2 FQNEAQ (reference sequence). The CDR3 nucleotides are TGTGCCAGCAGCTTACAGGGGGCGCGTGAAAAACTGTTTTTT. Encoded protein: CASSLQGAREKLFF. Complete variable domain (other parts from reference TRBV7-9 and TRBJ1-4): DTGVSQNPRHKITKRGQNVTFRCDPISEHNRLYWYRQTLGQGPEFLTYFQNEAQLEKSRLLSDRFSAERPKGSFSTLEIQRTEQGDSAMYLCASSLQGAREKLFFGSGTQLSVL.

V usage is TRBV5-1 and J usage is TRBJ2-7, with 7 bases aligning to TRBD1. Germline V gene lookup returns CDR1 SGHRS and CDR2 YFSETQ. This CDR3 has 15 residues. V trimming: 0 bases; J trimming: 2 bases; junction bases outside the gene matches: 5. CDR3 nucleotides: TGCGCCAGCAGCTTGGCCGCAGGGGGTCCCTACGAGCAGTACTTC. It codes for CASSLAAGGPYEQYF.

V is TRBV7-8 and J is TRBJ1-5, with 9 bases identical to TRBD1. The CDR3 covers 20 residues. Germline values: CDR1 SGHVS, CDR2 FQNEAQ. J lost 4 bases, V lost 0 bases, and 16 bases had no gene match. CDR3: CASSLATGTGTSEENQPQHF. In DNA, the CDR3 is TGTGCCAGCAGCTTAGCCACCGGGACAGGGACCTCCGAGGAGAATCAGCCCCAGCATTTT.

This clone was seen a handful of times. This chain connects TRBV5-1 to TRBJ2-7, with 11 bases aligning to TRBD2. Germline loops: CDR1 SGHRS, CDR2 YFSETQ. The junction had 6 bases not matched to a gene; V was cut back by 3 bases and J by 4 bases. The CDR3 is 15 residues long. CDR3 sequence: CASSSSLAGVYEQYF. The CDR3 DNA reads as TGCGCCAGCAGCTCGTCACTAGCGGGAGTTTACGAGCAGTACTTC. The full variable domain, rest sourced from reference TRBV5-1 and TRBJ2-7, is KAGVTQTPRYLIKTRGQQVTLSCSPISGHRSVSWYQQTPGQGLQFLFEYFSETQRNKGNFPGRFSGRQFSNSRSEMNVSTLELGDSALYLCASSSSLAGVYEQYFGPGTRLTVT.

This sequence joins TRBV19 and TRBJ2-1, with TRBD2 matching over 9 bases. V lost 0 bases to trimming and J lost 4 bases; unmatched junction nucleotides: 1. CDR1 is LNHDA and CDR2 is SQIVND in the germline V gene (reference sequence). CDR3 length equals 15 residues. The CDR3 sequence is CASSIESGGYNEQFF. The DNA for the CDR3 is TGTGCCAGTAGTATAGAGAGCGGGGGGTACAATGAGCAGTTCTTC.

Judged by abundance, this clone is medium-sized. The V gene is TRBV4-3, the J gene TRBJ2-6, with a weak D call TRBD2 (6 bases). This CDR3 comprises 15 residues. Trimming took off 1 base at V and 3 bases at J, with 7 bases between the two ends. Germline V CDR1 and CDR2: LGHNA, YSLEER. The CDR3 spells CASSQGLDGANVLTF. The CDR3 nucleotides are TGCGCCAGCAGCCAAGGACTAGATGGGGCCAACGTCCTGACTTTC.

This clone was observed once. V is TRBV7-2 and J is TRBJ1-2; 9 bases fit TRBD1. CDR1 and CDR2 (germline): SGHTA, FQGNSA. Trimming removed 2 bases from V and 5 bases from J; junction bases left unmatched: 9. This CDR3 comprises 16 residues. CDR3 sequence reads: CASSLIATGGGYGYTF. The CDR3 coding sequence is TGTGCCAGCAGCTTAATCGCGACAGGGGGGGGTTATGGCTACACCTTC.

The V call is TRBV29-1, the J call TRBJ1-1; a weak D match, TRBD1 (6 bases). The CDR3 has 12 amino acids. V was pared by 8 bases and J by 7 bases, with 17 bases between. Germline V CDR1 and CDR2: SQVTM, ANQGSEA. CDR3 residues: CSLGLQGDEAFF. In DNA, the CDR3 is TGCAGCCTTGGCTTACAGGGAGATGAAGCTTTCTTT.

V gene TRBV5-6 combines with J gene TRBJ2-7, with TRBD2 matching over 8 bases. V lost 0 bases and J lost 3; bases outside the gene matches: 5. In germline, CDR1 is SGHDT, CDR2 YYEEEE. CDR3 length: 15 residues. CDR3: CASSLGRGVDYEQYF. The CDR3 nucleotides are TGTGCCAGCAGCTTGGGGCGGGGGGTTGACTACGAGCAGTACTTC.

The J gene is TRBJ1-2, the V gene TRBV7-9; a possible D gene is TRBD1 (5 bases). There are 12 residues in the CDR3. Germline lookup yields CDR1 SEHNR and CDR2 FQNEAQ (reference sequence). Trimming took 0 bases from V and 8 from J, leaving 7 bases between them. CDR3 DNA: TGTGCCAGCAGCTTAGCACAGGAGGGCTACACCTTC. It yields the protein CASSLAQEGYTF.

The chain joins TRBV28 to TRBJ1-5; D gene ambiguous. V lost 3 bases and J lost 2, with 8 bases in between. Per germline, CDR1 MDHEN and CDR2 SYDVKM. The CDR3 runs to 14 residues. CDR3 amino acids: CASSFDAGNQPQHF. CDR3 sequence (DNA): TGTGCCAGCAGTTTCGACGCGGGCAATCAGCCCCAGCATTTT.

The chain combines TRBV27 with TRBJ2-3; D perhaps matches TRBD2 (7 bases). Germline CDR1 MNHEY, CDR2 SMNVEV (reference sequence). The V end was cut by 3 bases, the J end by 3 bases, with 19 bases between. The CDR3 is 17 amino acids. As DNA, the CDR3 is TGTGCCAGCAGTTTGGCCCTTAGGGCGGGGGCTACAGATACGCAGTATTTT. The encoded protein is CASSLALRAGATDTQYF.

The genes are TRBV28 and TRBJ1-1, with TRBD1 identical over 8 bases. The germline V gene has CDR1 MDHEN and CDR2 SYDVKM. CDR3 size: 12 residues. Losses at the gene ends were 10 bases for V and 9 bases for J; bases not matched to a gene: 10. The CDR3 loop is CATNQGAVKAFF. The CDR3 region has the DNA TGTGCCACCAACCAGGGGGCGGTGAAAGCTTTCTTT.

This chain joins TRBV4-1 and TRBJ2-1; TRBD2 aligns across 8 bases. Per germline, CDR1 MGHRA and CDR2 YSYEKL. Germline trimming cut 4 bases from V and 8 bases from J; bases unmatched to any gene: 7. This CDR3 is built from 14 residues. The CDR3 DNA reads as TGCGCCAGCAGCCGGAGGACTAGCAGCGATGAGCAGTTCTTC. Translating it yields CASSRRTSSDEQFF.

This clone has a handful of counts. This chain links TRBV19 with TRBJ2-5; 11 nucleotides align to TRBD1. Unmatched junction bases numbered 7, after V lost 5 bases and J lost 5 bases. Germline CDR1 is LNHDA and CDR2 is SQIVND (reference sequence). This CDR3 has 15 amino acids. This CDR3 is CASSERTGGWETQYF. CDR3 nucleotides: TGTGCCAGTAGTGAACGGACAGGGGGCTGGGAGACCCAGTACTTC.

This sequence joins TRBV4-1 and TRBJ2-3; a weak D match, TRBD2 (5 bases). Deletions cut 0 bases from V and 1 base from J, with 14 bases between. The CDR3 is made up of 17 amino acids. The germline CDR1 and CDR2 sequences are MGHRA and YSYEKL. CDR3 loop: CASSQDQLASGTDTQYF. The CDR3 DNA reads as TGCGCCAGCAGCCAAGATCAGCTAGCATCCGGCACAGATACGCAGTATTTT.

About this clone: At one of its ends the junction is not consistent with the germline gene, which may arise from a read error. The chain recombines TRBV28 with TRBJ2-5, with 8 nucleotides matching TRBD2. The CDR3 covers 16 residues. Germline V CDR1 and CDR2: MDHEN, SYDVKM. The CDR3 region has the DNA TGTGCCCGCAGTTCGCCTACTAGCGGCCCCCAAGAGACCCAGTACTTC. Translating it yields CARSSPTSGPQETQYF.

The CDR3 loop is CAPTGRWGGVGQPQHF. The CDR3 nucleotides are TGTGCCCCCACGGGAAGGTGGGGGGGGGTCGGCCAGCCCCAGCATTTT. This chain connects TRBV14 to TRBJ1-5; perhaps TRBD1 as D (5 bases). Trimming removed 11 bases at V and 7 bases at J, with 27 bases between. The length of the CDR3 is 16 residues. Germline V lookup: CDR1 SGHDN, CDR2 FVKESK.

On this clone: The junction and the germline gene differ at one end; a read error may be behind it. The CDR3 region has the DNA TGTGCTAGCAGCGTCGACAGGGACACTGAAGCTTTCTTT. It codes for CASSVDRDTEAFF. The chain has TRBV7-7 and TRBJ1-1, with TRBD1 identical over 7 bases. Germline CDR1 and CDR2: SSHAT and FNYEAQ (reference sequence). The CDR3 consists of 13 residues.

The J gene is TRBJ2-3, the V gene TRBV7-2, with TRBD2 matching 7 bases. The trim removed 1 base at V and 3 bases at J, leaving 4 bases unmatched. In germline, CDR1 is SGHTA, CDR2 FQGNSA. The CDR3 spans 15 residues. The CDR3 protein is CASSLVGGRTDTQYF. As DNA, the CDR3 is TGTGCCAGCAGCTTAGTGGGAGGGAGGACAGATACGCAGTATTTT.

The chain employs TRBV29-1 and TRBJ1-1; tentatively, D is TRBD1 (5 bases). This CDR3 has 13 residues. Germline CDR1 is SQVTM and CDR2 is ANQGSEA. The V end lost 2 bases, the J end lost 4 bases, and 11 bases lay between the germline ends. CDR3 region: CSVEWGDGTEAFF. Written as DNA, the CDR3 is TGCAGCGTTGAATGGGGCGACGGCACTGAAGCTTTCTTT.

The chain uses TRBV4-2 and TRBJ2-2; unclear D gene. Trimming stripped 2 bases from V and 6 bases from J, with 7 bases between. The CDR3 totals 13 residues. Germline-derived CDR1 and CDR2 are LGHNA and YNFKEQ. The CDR3 nucleotides are TGTGCCAGCAGCCAATCCACTTCCGGGGAGCTGTTTTTT. The encoded protein is CASSQSTSGELFF.

This clone was recorded at least ten times. CDR3 nucleotides: TGTGCCAGCAGCGTCCGGACTAGCGGGGTCCATGAGCAGTTCTTC. Translating it yields CASSVRTSGVHEQFF. The chain combines TRBV9 with TRBJ2-1; TRBD2 matches 12 bases. The CDR3 is 15 amino acids. Germline V lookup: CDR1 SGDLS, CDR2 YYNGEE. V was clipped by 2 bases and J by 8 bases; unmatched bases: 5.

The chain has TRBV4-1 and TRBJ1-2, with D unresolved. CDR1 and CDR2 from the germline V gene are MGHRA and YSYEKL. V lost 6 bases, J lost 0 bases, and 11 bases lay in between. This CDR3 contains 14 residues. CDR3 nucleotide sequence: TGCGCCAGCAGTCCCGGGTCAGCTAACTATGGCTACACCTTC. It is translated as CASSPGSANYGYTF.